This record covers a single TCR beta chain. Its antigen is not identified. Libraries were prepared by immunoSEQ multiplex PCR; TCRdb keeps only in-frame clonotypes and omits some of them. This table holds tens of thousands of clones, 85% found once. This entry belongs to a study of OX40 agonist ivuxolimab in advanced cancers. Overall study: Administration of intravenous ivuxolimab to patients occurred every 2 weeks at 0.01 to 10 mg/kg.

V lost 7 bases and J lost 3; bases outside the gene matches: 7. Germline V gene lookup returns CDR1 SGHTA and CDR2 FQGNSA. The CDR3 extends over 15 amino acids. Study results and caveats: With doses of 0.1-3.0 mg/kg, partial responders showed among the lowest clonal expansion. The antigen specificity of the peripheral T cells (those that were expanded) was not determined. Averaging showed that CD8+ T cells had more expanded clones than CD4+ did.

This clonotype was sampled from an adult with an advanced solid tumor such as melanoma, head and neck, liver or kidney cancer. This sequence joins TRBV7-2 and TRBJ2-3; 10 bases match TRBD1. The source material was CD4+ or CD8+ T cells sorted from blood, sampled in a trial of the OX40 agonist ivuxolimab. This chain's CDR3 is CASTLDRGSTDTQYF. CDR3 nucleotide sequence: TGTGCCAGCACCCTGGACAGGGGGTCGACAGATACGCAGTATTTT.